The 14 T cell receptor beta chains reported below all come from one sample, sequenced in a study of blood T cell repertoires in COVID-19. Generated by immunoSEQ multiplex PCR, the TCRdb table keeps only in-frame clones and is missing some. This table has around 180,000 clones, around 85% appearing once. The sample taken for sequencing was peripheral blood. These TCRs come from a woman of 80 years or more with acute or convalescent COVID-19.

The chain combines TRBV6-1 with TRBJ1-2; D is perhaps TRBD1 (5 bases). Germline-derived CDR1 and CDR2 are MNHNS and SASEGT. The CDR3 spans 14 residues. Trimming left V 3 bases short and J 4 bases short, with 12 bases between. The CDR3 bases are TGTGCCAGCAGTGATGGCAGGGAAAGCTATGGCTACACCTTC. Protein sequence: CASSDGRESYGYTF.

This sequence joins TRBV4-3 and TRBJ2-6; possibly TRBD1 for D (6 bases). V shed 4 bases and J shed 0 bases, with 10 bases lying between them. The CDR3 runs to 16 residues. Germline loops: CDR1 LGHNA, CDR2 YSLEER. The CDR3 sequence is CASSRGQYSGANVLTF. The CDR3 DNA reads TGCGCCAGCAGCCGAGGACAGTACTCTGGGGCCAACGTCCTGACTTTC.

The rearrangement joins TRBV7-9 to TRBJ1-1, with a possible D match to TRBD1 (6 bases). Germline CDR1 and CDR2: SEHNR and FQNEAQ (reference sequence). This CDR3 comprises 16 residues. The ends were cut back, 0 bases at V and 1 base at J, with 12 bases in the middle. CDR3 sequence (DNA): TGTGCCAGCAGCTTAGCAGGTGTGGGGGCGAACACTGAAGCTTTCTTT. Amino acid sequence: CASSLAGVGANTEAFF.

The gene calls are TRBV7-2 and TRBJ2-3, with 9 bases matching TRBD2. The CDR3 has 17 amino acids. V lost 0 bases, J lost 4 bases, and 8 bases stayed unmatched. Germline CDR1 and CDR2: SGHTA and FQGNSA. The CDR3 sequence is CASSLAVRSGSADTQYF. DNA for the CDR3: TGTGCCAGCAGCTTAGCAGTACGTAGCGGGAGCGCAGATACGCAGTATTTT.

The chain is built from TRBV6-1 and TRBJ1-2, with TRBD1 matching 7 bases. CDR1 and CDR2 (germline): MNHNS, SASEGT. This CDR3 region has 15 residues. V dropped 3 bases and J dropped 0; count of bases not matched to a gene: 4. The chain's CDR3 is CASSERDRANYGYTF. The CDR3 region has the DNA TGTGCCAGCAGTGAGCGGGACAGAGCTAACTATGGCTACACCTTC.

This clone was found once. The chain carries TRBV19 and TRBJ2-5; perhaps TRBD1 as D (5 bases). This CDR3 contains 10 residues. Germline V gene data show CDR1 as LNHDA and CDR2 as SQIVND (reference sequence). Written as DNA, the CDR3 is TGTTCGGCAGGGCGGGAGACCCAGTACTTC. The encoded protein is CSAGRETQYF.

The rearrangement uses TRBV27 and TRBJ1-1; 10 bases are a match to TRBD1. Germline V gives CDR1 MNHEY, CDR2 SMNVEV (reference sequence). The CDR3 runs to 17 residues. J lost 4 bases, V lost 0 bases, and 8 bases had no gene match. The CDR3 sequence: CASSLSPPGQGSTEAFF. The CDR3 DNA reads TGTGCCAGCAGTTTATCCCCTCCGGGACAGGGGAGCACTGAAGCTTTCTTT.

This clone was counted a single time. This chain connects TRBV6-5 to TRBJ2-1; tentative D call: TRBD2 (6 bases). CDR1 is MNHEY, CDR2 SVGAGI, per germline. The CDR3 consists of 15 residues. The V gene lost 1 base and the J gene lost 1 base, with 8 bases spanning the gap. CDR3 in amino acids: CASSYWGLSYNEQFF. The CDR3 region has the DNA TGTGCCAGCAGTTACTGGGGACTGTCCTACAATGAGCAGTTCTTC.

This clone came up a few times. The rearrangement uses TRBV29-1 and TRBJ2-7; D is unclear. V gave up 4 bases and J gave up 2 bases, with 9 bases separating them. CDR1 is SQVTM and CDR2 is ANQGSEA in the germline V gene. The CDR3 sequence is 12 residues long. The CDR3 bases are TGCAGCGTTGTGTCTCAGGCCTACGAGCAGTACTTC. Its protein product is CSVVSQAYEQYF.

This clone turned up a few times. The CDR3 DNA is TGTGCCAGCAGTGAAGGGGGAGGGTGGAGAATCAATGAGCAGTTCTTC. Translation gives CASSEGGGWRINEQFF. V and J are TRBV2 and TRBJ2-1, with 7 bases that match TRBD2. J was trimmed by 6 bases and V by 1 base; bases with no gene match: 9. The CDR3 has 16 residues. Germline V CDR1 and CDR2: SNHLY, FYNNEI. The entire variable domain, with the rest obtained from reference TRBV2 and TRBJ2-1, is as follows: EPEVTQTPSHQVTQMGQEVILRCVPISNHLYFYWYRQILGQKVEFLVSFYNNEISEKSEIFDDQFSVERPDGSNFTLKIRSTKLEDSAMYFCASSEGGGWRINEQFFGPGTRLTVL.

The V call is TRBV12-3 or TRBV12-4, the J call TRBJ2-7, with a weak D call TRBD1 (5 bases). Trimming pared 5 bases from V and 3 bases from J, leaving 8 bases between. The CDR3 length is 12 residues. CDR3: CASSRDSYEQYF. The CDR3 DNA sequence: TGTGCCAGCAGTAGAGACAGCTACGAGCAGTACTTC.

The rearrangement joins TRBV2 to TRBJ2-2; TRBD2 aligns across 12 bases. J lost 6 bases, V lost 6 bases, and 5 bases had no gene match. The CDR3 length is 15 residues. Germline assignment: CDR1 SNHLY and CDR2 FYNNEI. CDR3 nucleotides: TGTGCCAGCAGCGTAGGACTAGCGGGATCCGGGGAGCTGTTTTTT. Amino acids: CASSVGLAGSGELFF.

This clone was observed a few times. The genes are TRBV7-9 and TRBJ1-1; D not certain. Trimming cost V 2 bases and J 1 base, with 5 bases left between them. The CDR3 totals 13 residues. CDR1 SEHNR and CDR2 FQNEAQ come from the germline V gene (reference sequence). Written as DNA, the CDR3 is TGTGCCAGCAGCTTACCAGGGAACACTGAAGCTTTCTTT. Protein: CASSLPGNTEAFF.

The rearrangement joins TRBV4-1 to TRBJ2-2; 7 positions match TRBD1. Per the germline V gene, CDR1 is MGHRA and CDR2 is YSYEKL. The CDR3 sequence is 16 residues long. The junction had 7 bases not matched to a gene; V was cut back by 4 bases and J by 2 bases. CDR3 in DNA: TGCGCCAGCAGCCTGGGGGACAGTTCTAACACCGGGGAGCTGTTTTTT. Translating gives CASSLGDSSNTGELFF.